The present TCR beta chain was sequenced within a study of T cells after somatic rescue of genetic block. Data came from immunoSEQ multiplex PCR; TCRdb stores just in-frame clones and leaves some out. The repertoire holds 67,000 or so clones, with approximately 90% as singletons. V trimming: 4 bases; J trimming: 5 bases; junction bases outside the gene matches: 4. CDR3 length: 12 amino acids. The germline gives CDR1 SQVTM, CDR2 ANQGSEA. This chain uses TRBV29-1 with TRBJ2-7; 8 positions match TRBD1. Sequencing was performed on peripheral blood mononuclear cells (PBMCs). The source is a man younger than 40. This CDR3 is CSVGQGKDEQYF. The CDR3 nucleotides are TGCAGCGTTGGACAGGGGAAGGACGAGCAGTACTTC.